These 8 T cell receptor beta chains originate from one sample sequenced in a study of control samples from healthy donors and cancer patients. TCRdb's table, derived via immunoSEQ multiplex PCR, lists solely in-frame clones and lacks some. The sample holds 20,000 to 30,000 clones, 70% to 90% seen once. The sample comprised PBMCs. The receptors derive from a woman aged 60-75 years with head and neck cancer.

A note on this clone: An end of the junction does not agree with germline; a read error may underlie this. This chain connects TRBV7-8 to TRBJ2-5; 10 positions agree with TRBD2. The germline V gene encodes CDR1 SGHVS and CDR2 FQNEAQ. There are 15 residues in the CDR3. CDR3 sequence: CASSLGTSAKETQYF. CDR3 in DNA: TGTGCCAGCAGTTTAGGGACTAGCGCCAAAGAGACCCAGTACTTC.

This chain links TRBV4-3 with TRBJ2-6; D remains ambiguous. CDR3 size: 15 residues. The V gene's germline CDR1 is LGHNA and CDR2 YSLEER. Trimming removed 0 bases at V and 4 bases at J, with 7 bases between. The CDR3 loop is CASSQEGIGANVLTF. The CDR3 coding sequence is TGCGCCAGCAGCCAAGAAGGGATCGGGGCCAACGTCCTGACTTTC.

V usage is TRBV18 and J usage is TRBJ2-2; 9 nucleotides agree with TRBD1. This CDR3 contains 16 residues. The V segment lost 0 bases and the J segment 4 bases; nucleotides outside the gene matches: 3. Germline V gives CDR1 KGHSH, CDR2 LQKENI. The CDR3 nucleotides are TGTGCCAGCTCACCACCGCAGGGACAGGGCACCGGGGAGCTGTTTTTT. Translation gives CASSPPQGQGTGELFF.

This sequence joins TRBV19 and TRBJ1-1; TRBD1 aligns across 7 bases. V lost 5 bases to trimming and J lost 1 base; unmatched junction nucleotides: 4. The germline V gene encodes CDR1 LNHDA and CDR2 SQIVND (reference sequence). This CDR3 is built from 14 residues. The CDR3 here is CASSLQGSNTEAFF. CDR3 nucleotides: TGTGCCAGTAGTTTACAGGGGTCGAACACTGAAGCTTTCTTT.

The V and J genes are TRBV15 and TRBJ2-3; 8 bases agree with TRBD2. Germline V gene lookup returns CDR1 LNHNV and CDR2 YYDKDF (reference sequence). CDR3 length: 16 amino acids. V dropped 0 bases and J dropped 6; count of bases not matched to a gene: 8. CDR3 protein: CATSRDQAGVQDTQYF. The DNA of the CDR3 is TGTGCCACCAGCAGAGACCAAGCGGGGGTCCAGGATACGCAGTATTTT.

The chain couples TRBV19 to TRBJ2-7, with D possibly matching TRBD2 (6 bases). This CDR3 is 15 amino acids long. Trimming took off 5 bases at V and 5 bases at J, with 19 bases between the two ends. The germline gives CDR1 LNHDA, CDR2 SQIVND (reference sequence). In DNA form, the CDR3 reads TGTGCCAGTAGTCCCCAGGGACTGCCTGGCAACGAGCAGTACTTC. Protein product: CASSPQGLPGNEQYF.

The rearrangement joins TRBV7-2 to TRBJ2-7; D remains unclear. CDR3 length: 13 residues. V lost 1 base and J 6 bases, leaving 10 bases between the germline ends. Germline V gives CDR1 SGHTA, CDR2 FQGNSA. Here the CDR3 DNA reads TGTGCCAGCAGCTTAGGGGGATCTCTCGAGCAGTACTTC. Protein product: CASSLGGSLEQYF.

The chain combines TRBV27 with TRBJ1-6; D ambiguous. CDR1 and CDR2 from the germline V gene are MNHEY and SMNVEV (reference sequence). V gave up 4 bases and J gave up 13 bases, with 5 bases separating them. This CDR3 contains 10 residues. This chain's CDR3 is CASSYPPLHF. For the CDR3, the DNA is TGTGCCAGCAGTTACCCCCCCCTCCACTTT.